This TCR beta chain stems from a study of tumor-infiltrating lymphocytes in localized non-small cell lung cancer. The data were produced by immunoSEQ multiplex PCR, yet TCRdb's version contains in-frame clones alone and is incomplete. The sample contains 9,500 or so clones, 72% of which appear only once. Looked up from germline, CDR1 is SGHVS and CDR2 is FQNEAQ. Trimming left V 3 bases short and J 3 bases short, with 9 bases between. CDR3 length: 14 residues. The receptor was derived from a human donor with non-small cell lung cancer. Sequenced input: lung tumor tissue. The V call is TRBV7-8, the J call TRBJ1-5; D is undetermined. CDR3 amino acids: CASSLQVANQPQHF. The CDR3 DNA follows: TGTGCCAGCAGCTTGCAGGTGGCCAATCAGCCCCAGCATTTT.